This record covers a single T cell receptor (beta chain). The data derive from a study of Ad26.COV2.S vaccination and SARS-CoV-2 variants. About the study: Donor was one of the participants in the Ad26.COV2.S arm of the COV1001 trial.

Treatment given: about 20 received Ad26.COV2.S at low or high dose, single or two shots; roughly five received placebo; per-sample allocation not given. Sample collection was performed on day 63 after the first vaccine or placebo injection. Boston provided a donor who was an adult aged 18-55 years. Assay: immunoSEQ multiplex PCR; the TCRdb copy retains only in-frame clones and omits some. This table has 380,000 or so clones, about 80% appearing once. The sequencing here drew on peripheral blood, taken in a trial of Ad26.COV2.S vaccine versus placebo. The source of this sequence is a person between 18 and 65 years old who received the Ad26.COV2.S COVID-19 vaccine or a placebo.

CDR3 amino acids: CASSYSSNRETQYF. The CDR3 nucleotides read TGTGCCAGCAGTTACTCGAGCAACCGGGAGACCCAGTACTTC. This chain connects TRBV6-2 or TRBV6-3 to TRBJ2-5; D is unresolved. Trimming left V 0 bases short and J 5 bases short, with 10 bases between. The V gene's germline CDR1 is MNHEY and CDR2 SVGEGT. This CDR3 has 14 amino acids.